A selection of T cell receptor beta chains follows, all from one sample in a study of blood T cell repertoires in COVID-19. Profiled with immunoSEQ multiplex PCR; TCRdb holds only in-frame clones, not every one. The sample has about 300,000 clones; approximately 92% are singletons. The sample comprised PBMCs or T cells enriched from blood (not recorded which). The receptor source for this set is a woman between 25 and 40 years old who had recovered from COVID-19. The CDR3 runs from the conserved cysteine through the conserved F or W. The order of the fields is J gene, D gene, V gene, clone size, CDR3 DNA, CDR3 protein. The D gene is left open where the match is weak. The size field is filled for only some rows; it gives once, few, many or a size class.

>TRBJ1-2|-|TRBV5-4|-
TGTGCCAGCAGCTCAACAGACATATCCAGAGACTATGGCTACACCTTC
CASSSTDISRDYGYTF
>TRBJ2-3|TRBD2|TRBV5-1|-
TGCGCCAGCAGAACTAGCGGGAGGGAAGGAGATACGCAGTATTTT
CASRTSGREGDTQYF
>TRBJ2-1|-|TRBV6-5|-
TGTGCCAGCAGTTACTCGGAGGACAATGAGCAGTTCTTC
CASSYSEDNEQFF
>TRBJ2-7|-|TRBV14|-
TGTGCCAGCAGCCTAGGCGGGGCTACCTACGAGCAGTACTTC
CASSLGGATYEQYF
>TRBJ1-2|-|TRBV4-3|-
TGCGCCAGCAGCCAATCCGTCCTAGAATATGGCTACACCTTC
CASSQSVLEYGYTF
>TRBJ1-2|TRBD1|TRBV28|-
TGTGCCAGCAGCCCGGACAGGTACTATGGCTACACCTTC
CASSPDRYYGYTF
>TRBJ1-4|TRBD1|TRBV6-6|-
TGTGCCAGCAGTCGGACAGGGGGAATGGGTACTAATGAAAAACTGTTTTTT
CASSRTGGMGTNEKLFF
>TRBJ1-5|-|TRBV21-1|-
TGTGCCAGCGGGACAGGGGTTCAGCCCCAGCATTTT
CASGTGVQPQHF
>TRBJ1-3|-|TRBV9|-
TGTGCCAGCAGCGTAAACAGTCTGGGCTCTGGAAACACCATATATTTT
CASSVNSLGSGNTIYF
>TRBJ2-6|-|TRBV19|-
TGTGCCAGTAGTATCAGGGGCTCTGGGGCCAACGTCCTGACTTTC
CASSIRGSGANVLTF
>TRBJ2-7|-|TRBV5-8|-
TGTGCCAGCAGCTTAGGCGGTCCCTACGAGCAGTACTTC
CASSLGGPYEQYF
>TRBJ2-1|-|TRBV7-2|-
TGTGCCAGCAGACAGAGTGAGCAGTTCTTC
CASRQSEQFF
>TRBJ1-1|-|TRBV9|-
TGTGCCAGCAGCGTATCCGCCCCAGGGGAGAACACTGAAGCTTTCTTT
CASSVSAPGENTEAFF
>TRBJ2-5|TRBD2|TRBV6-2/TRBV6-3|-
TGTGCCAGCAGTTACACTGGGGGGGGTGAGACCCAGTACTTC
CASSYTGGGETQYF
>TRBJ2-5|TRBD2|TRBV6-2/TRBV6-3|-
TGTGCCAGCAGTACGTGGACTAGCGGGAATGGGGAGACCCAGTACTTC
CASSTWTSGNGETQYF
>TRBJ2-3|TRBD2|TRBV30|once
TGTGCCTGGAGTGTAGGTAGCGGGCCAGGAACGGATACGCAGTATTTT
CAWSVGSGPGTDTQYF
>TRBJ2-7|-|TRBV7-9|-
TGTGCCAGCAGCCTCCGACAGGAATTCTACGAGCAGTACTTC
CASSLRQEFYEQYF
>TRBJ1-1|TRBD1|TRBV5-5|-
TGTGCCAGCAGCTTGGGGAGGGGGCGCGCGATGAACACTGAAGCTTTCTTT
CASSLGRGRAMNTEAFF
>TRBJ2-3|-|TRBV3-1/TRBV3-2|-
TGTGCCAGCAGCCTAATTGGGGGCTGGCGTACAGATACGCAGTATTTT
CASSLIGGWRTDTQYF
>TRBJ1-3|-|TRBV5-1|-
TGCGCCAGCAGGACAGACACCGCCTCTGGAAACACCATATATTTT
CASRTDTASGNTIYF
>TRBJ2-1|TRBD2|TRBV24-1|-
TGTGCCACCAGTGACACGAGCGGGAGCAGCGTCTATGAGCAGTTCTTC
CATSDTSGSSVYEQFF
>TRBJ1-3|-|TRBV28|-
TGTGCCAGCCAACAAGTCCCCTCTGGAAACACCATATATTTT
CASQQVPSGNTIYF
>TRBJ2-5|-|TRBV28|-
TGTGCCAGCAGTGCACATGAGACAGGCCAAGAGACCCAGTACTTC
CASSAHETGQETQYF
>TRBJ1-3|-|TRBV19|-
TGTGCCAGTATCCCGGGGAGCTCTGGAAACACCATATATTTT
CASIPGSSGNTIYF
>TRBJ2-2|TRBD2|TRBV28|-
TGTGCCAGCAGTTTTCAGGGACTAGCGGGGATCACCGGGGAGCTGTTTTTT
CASSFQGLAGITGELFF
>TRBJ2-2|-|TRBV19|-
TGTGCCAGTAGTATATCAACGGGATCGAACACCGGGGAGCTGTTTTTT
CASSISTGSNTGELFF
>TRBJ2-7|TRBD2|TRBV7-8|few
TGTGCCAGCAGCTCGGGAGTATTAGCGGGGCATTCCTACGAGCAGTACTTC
CASSSGVLAGHSYEQYF
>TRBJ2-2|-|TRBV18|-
TGTGCCAGCTCACCACGCGTCGTTCCACTAGCCTCTGCGAACACCGGGGAGCTGTTTTTT
CASSPRVVPLASANTGELFF
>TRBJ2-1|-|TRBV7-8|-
TGTGCCAGCAGCTCACAGGGTTCCGGCTACAATGAGCAGTTCTTC
CASSSQGSGYNEQFF
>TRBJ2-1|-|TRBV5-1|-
TGCGCCAGCAGCCTCGAAGACTATGAGCAGTTCTTC
CASSLEDYEQFF
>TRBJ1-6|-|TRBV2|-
TGTGCCAGCAGCGTTGGACAGAATTCACCCCTCCACTTT
CASSVGQNSPLHF
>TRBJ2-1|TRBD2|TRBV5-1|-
TGCGCCAGCAGCCCCTCGGGGGAGGGATCCTACAATGAGCAGTTCTTC
CASSPSGEGSYNEQFF
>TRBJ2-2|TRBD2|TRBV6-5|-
TGTGCCAGCAGTTACCGGGAGGGGGGGGAGCTGTTTTTT
CASSYREGGELFF
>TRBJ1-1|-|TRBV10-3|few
TGTGCCATCAGTGTCAAGGGGGAGACTGAAGCTTTCTTT
CAISVKGETEAFF
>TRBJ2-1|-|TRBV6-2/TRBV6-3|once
TGTGCCAGCAGTTACGTTCTCGGGGTAGGTGAGCAGTTCTTC
CASSYVLGVGEQFF
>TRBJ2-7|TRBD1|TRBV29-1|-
TGCAGCGTTGAGGACAGGGAGAGCTACGAGCAGTACTTC
CSVEDRESYEQYF
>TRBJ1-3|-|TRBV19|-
TGTGCCAGTAGTATAGTTACGGTCTCTGGAAACACCATATATTTT
CASSIVTVSGNTIYF
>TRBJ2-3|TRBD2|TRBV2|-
TGTGCCAGCGGCCGGGAGGGCACAGATACGCAGTATTTT
CASGREGTDTQYF
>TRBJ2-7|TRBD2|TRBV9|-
TGTGCCAGCAGCTCCGGGACTAGCTCCTACGAGCAGTACTTC
CASSSGTSSYEQYF
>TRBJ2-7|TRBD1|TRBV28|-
TGTGCCAGCAGTTCAGGACAGGGGTTGTACGAGCAGTACTTC
CASSSGQGLYEQYF
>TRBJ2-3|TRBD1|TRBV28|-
TGTGCCAGCAGTTCCCCCAACAGGGGGACAGATACGCAGTATTTT
CASSSPNRGTDTQYF
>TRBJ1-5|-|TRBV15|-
TGTGCCACCAGCAGAGGAACTAATCAGCCCCAGCATTTT
CATSRGTNQPQHF
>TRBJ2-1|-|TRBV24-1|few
TGTGCCACCAGTGATTTTGGGGACTGGTACAATGAGCAGTTCTTC
CATSDFGDWYNEQFF
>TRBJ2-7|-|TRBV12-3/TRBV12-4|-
TGTGCCAGCAGTTTAAGACTGCCCTACGAGCAGTACTTC
CASSLRLPYEQYF
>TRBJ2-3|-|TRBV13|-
TGTGCCAGCAGCTTAGGGGCTAGCTATACAGATACGCAGTATTTT
CASSLGASYTDTQYF